The clone carrying this T cell receptor (beta chain) was seen once. This sample was included in a study of PD-L1 blockade in urothelial cancer. Time point defined: pretreatment peripheral blood. Sequencing used immunoSEQ multiplex PCR; TCRdb keeps in-frame clones, though not all of them. The sample records tens of thousands of clones, roughly 88% being singletons. The germline CDR1 and CDR2 sequences are MNHNY and SVGAGI (reference sequence). Between the trimmed V and J ends, which lost 6 bases and 1 base, there was a span of 15 bases. This CDR3 contains 15 residues. Source: PBMCs, taken around atezolizumab (anti-PD-L1) treatment. The chain is built from TRBV6-6 and TRBJ1-1; the D is unclear. The receptor was derived from a donor aged 40 or older with urothelial cancer. CDR3: CASRNAAGSNTEAFF. CDR3 bases: TGTGCCAGCAGAAACGCCGCGGGGTCGAACACTGAAGCTTTCTTT.